This T cell receptor (beta chain) emerged from a study of T cells in women clearing cervical HPV infection. The wider study: HLA type stays a possible confounder, typing being limited.

The CDR3 consists of 17 residues. Germline CDR1 is SSHAT and CDR2 is FNYEAQ (reference sequence). As concerns this clone: Its matching antigen is unknown. At one end, the junction sequence differs from germline, possibly due to a read error. The sequenced fragment ends 3 residues before the CDR3 boundary, so the rest is inferred from the germline J gene.

TCRdb's table, derived via immunoSEQ multiplex PCR, lists solely in-frame clones and lacks some. Its listing shows about 19,000 clones. Study-level findings and limits: Richness differences could reflect unmeasured T-cell content per sample. CIN3+ cases had significantly higher TCR repertoire richness than controls, but evenness did not differ.

Input material: blood buffy coat. This receptor was obtained from a woman aged 18-69 years with a cervical HPV16 infection that either progressed to CIN3+ or cleared (not recorded which). The chain uses TRBV7-7 and TRBJ2-5; TRBD2 aligns across 9 bases. CDR3 DNA (partial): TGTGCTAGCAGCTTAAGTAATAGCGGGGGCACCCAAGAGACC. It is translated as CASSLSNSGGTQET. Given in full, the CDR3 is CASSLSNSGGTQETQYF.